Each of the 6 T cell receptor beta chains below was sequenced from the same sample in a study of cytomegalovirus exposure and HLA in healthy donors. The PCR used 60 Vbeta and 13 Jbeta primers. The method was immunoSEQ multiplex PCR; TCRdb's version includes in-frame clones alone and lacks a portion of them. This table holds 75,000 to 100,000 clones, around 64% found once. The sample consisted of PBMCs. Receptors originate from a man aged 55 to 69 in good health and CMV-seronegative.

This clone was found a few times. The chain uses TRBV2 and TRBJ1-5, with D hard to call. Germline CDR1 and CDR2: SNHLY and FYNNEI. CDR3 length: 14 amino acids. Trimming removed 6 bases at V and 0 bases at J, with 9 bases between. The CDR3 DNA sequence: TGTGCCAGCAGGGAGAGGTATAGCAATCAGCCCCAGCATTTT. Translated, it gives CASRERYSNQPQHF.

On this clone itself: The germline gene is not matched at one end of the junction; a read error may be the cause. The sample contains more than one DNA sequence encoding this CDR3. This chain links TRBV5-1 with TRBJ1-1, with a possible D match to TRBD1 (6 bases). Per the germline V gene, CDR1 is SGHRS and CDR2 is YFSETQ. The CDR3 is 12 amino acids. CDR3: CASSNVGGVAFF. CDR3 nucleotides: TGTGCCAGCAGTAATGTTGGGGGCGTTGCTTTCTTT.

This sequence joins TRBV6-5 and TRBJ1-1; a weak D match, TRBD1 (5 bases). This CDR3 spans 13 amino acids. CDR1 and CDR2 (germline): MNHEY, SVGAGI. Trimming cost V 6 bases and J 9 bases, with 17 bases left between them. This CDR3 is CASRQGAVNQAFF. For the CDR3, the DNA is TGTGCCAGCAGGCAAGGGGCTGTGAACCAAGCTTTCTTT.

The rearrangement uses TRBV28 and TRBJ1-5; 7 bases map to TRBD1. The CDR3 covers 14 residues. V trimming: 7 bases; J trimming: 1 base; junction bases outside the gene matches: 4. CDR1 and CDR2 (germline): MDHEN, SYDVKM. The CDR3 coding sequence is TGTGCCAGCACGTTACAGGGGAGCAATCAGCCCCAGCATTTT. Protein: CASTLQGSNQPQHF.

In this sample, this clone turned up a few times. The chain employs TRBV19 and TRBJ1-6; D uncertain. The germline gives CDR1 LNHDA, CDR2 SQIVND (reference sequence). The V end was cut by 4 bases, the J end by 9 bases, with 10 bases between. This CDR3 is 13 amino acids long. CDR3 sequence reads: CASSTGLVSPLHF. The DNA for the CDR3 is TGTGCCAGTAGTACGGGGTTGGTTTCACCCCTCCACTTT.

This clone was seen once. The CDR3 sequence: CASSPGDSPDTIYF. The CDR3 DNA follows: TGTGCCAGCAGCCCGGGGGACAGCCCGGACACCATATATTTT. The chain links TRBV5-6 to TRBJ1-3; 7 bases match TRBD1. The CDR3 contains 14 residues. Looked up from germline, CDR1 is SGHDT and CDR2 is YYEEEE. V shed 4 bases and J 8 bases; nucleotides not matched to a gene: 9. The full variable domain, completed using reference TRBV5-6 and TRBJ1-3, is DAGVTQSPTHLIKTRGQQVTLRCSPKSGHDTVSWYQQALGQGPQFIFQYYEEEERQRGNFPDRFSGHQFPNYSSELNVNALLLGDSALYLCASSPGDSPDTIYFGEGSWLTVV.